This T cell receptor (beta chain) is from a study of OX40 agonist ivuxolimab in advanced cancers. This CDR3 has 18 residues. CDR1 is SGDLS and CDR2 is YYNGEE in the germline V gene. Trimming at V came to 0 bases and at J to 2 bases, leaving 7 bases not matched to a gene. Sequenced by immunoSEQ multiplex PCR; TCRdb stores in-frame clones only, minus some. This repertoire shows approximately 92,000 clones, around 80% found once; its top ten account for less than 6%. Broader study findings: Clonal expansion by week 6 occurred in CD4+ and CD8+ blood T cells (at 0.1 to 3.0 mg/kg). CD4+ T cells averaged fewer expanded clones than CD8+ T cells.

Regarding this clone: Its antigen is not known.

The sequences come from CD4+ or CD8+ T cells sorted from blood, collected in a trial of the OX40 agonist ivuxolimab. The gene calls are TRBV9 and TRBJ2-2; 10 positions match TRBD2. The sequence was obtained from an adult with an advanced solid tumor such as melanoma, head and neck, liver or kidney cancer. The CDR3 here is CASSVVGSGGPNTGELFF. In nucleotides, the CDR3 is TGTGCCAGCAGCGTAGTGGGTAGCGGGGGGCCAAACACCGGGGAGCTGTTTTTT.